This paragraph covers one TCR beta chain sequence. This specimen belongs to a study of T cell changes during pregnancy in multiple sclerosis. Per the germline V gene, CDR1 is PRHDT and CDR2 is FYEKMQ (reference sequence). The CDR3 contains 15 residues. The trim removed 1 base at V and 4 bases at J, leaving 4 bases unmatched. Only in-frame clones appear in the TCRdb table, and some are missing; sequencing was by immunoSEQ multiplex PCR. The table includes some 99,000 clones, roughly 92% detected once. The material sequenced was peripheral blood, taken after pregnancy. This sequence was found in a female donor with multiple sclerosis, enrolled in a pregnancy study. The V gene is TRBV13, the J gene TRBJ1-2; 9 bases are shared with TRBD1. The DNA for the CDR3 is TGTGCCAGCAGCTTAGAAGGGGACAGGGTCTATGGCTACACCTTC. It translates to CASSLEGDRVYGYTF.